This T cell receptor (beta chain) was retrieved from a study of T cells expressing NK-cell markers. CDR1 and CDR2 (germline): SGDLS, YYNGEE. The CDR3 covers 16 residues. From its re-call of the 5' RACE reads, TCRdb lists each CDR3 protein once, without DNA. Its clone listing holds about 160,000 distinct CDR3 sequences. The sequenced sample was blood T cells: a sorted CD56 or NKG2C T cell subset, CD4+ or CD8+ T cells, or bulk PBMC T cells (not recorded which). V usage is TRBV9 and J usage is TRBJ2-3; the D gene TCRdb calls, TRBD2, cannot be checked with no DNA. This receptor was taken from a man between 18 and 69 years old in good health. The CDR3 loop is CASTPSGGADSDTQYF.